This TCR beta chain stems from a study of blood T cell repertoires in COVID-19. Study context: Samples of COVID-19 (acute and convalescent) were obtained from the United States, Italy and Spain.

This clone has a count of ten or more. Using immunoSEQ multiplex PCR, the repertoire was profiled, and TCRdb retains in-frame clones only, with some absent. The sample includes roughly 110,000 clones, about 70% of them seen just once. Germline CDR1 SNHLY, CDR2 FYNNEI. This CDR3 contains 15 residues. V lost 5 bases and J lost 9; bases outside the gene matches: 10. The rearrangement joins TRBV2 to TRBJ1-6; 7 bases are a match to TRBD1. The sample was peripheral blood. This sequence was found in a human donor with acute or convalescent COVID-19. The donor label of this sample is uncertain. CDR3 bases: TGTGCCAGCAGTAAAGAGACAGGGCTAGGTTCACCCCTCCACTTT. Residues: CASSKETGLGSPLHF. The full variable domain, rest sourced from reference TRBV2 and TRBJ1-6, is EPEVTQTPSHQVTQMGQEVILRCVPISNHLYFYWYRQILGQKVEFLVSFYNNEISEKSEIFDDQFSVERPDGSNFTLKIRSTKLEDSAMYFCASSKETGLGSPLHFGNGTRLTVT.